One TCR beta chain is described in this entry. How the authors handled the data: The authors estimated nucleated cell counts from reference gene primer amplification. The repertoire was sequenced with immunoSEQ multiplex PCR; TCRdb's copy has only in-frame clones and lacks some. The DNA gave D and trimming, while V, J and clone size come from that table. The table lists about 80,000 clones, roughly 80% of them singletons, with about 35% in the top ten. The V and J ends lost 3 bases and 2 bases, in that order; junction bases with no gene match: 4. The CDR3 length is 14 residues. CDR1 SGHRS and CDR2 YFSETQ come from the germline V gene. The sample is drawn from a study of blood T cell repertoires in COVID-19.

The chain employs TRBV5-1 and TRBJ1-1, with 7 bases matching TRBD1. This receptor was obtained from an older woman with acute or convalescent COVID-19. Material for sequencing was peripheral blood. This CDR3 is CASSSQGSNTEAFF. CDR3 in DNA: TGCGCCAGCAGCTCACAGGGGTCTAACACTGAAGCTTTCTTT.